A selection of T cell receptor beta chains follows, all from one sample in a study of cytomegalovirus exposure and HLA in healthy donors. Profiling relied on immunoSEQ multiplex PCR, and the TCRdb table lists in-frame clones only, not all of them. Among around 190,000 clones listed, approximately 81% were seen once. Sequenced sample: PBMCs. These receptor sequences come from a man aged 18 to 30 in good health and CMV-seropositive. The CDR3 runs from the conserved cysteine through the conserved F or W. The D gene is left open where the match is weak. Some rows mark clone size as missing; the rest say once, few, many or name a class of expanded clone.

V	size	D	J	CDR3	DNA
TRBV28	few	TRBD1	TRBJ1-6	CASSYQGTVHSPLHF	TGTGCCAGCAGTTATCAAGGGACAGTCCATTCACCCCTCCACTTT
TRBV4-1	.	.	TRBJ2-3	CASSSAVSTDTQYF	TGCGCCAGCAGCTCCGCGGTTAGCACAGATACGCAGTATTTT
TRBV7-8	.	.	TRBJ1-2	CASSLEETRGGYGYTF	TGTGCCAGCAGCTTAGAGGAGACAAGGGGCGGCTATGGCTACACCTTC
TRBV30	few	.	TRBJ1-1	CAWSESQHDEAFF	TGTGCCTGGAGTGAATCCCAACATGATGAAGCTTTCTTT
TRBV4-1	.	TRBD2	TRBJ2-3	CASSQGTSGYTDTQYF	TGCGCCAGCAGCCAAGGGACTAGCGGATACACAGATACGCAGTATTTT
TRBV19	.	TRBD1	TRBJ2-7	CASSTGQGGHEQYF	TGTGCCAGTAGTACTGGACAGGGGGGCCACGAGCAGTACTTC
TRBV5-6	.	.	TRBJ2-2	CASSLTASVGGVTGELFF	TGTGCCAGCAGCCTGACTGCTAGTGTTGGGGGCGTCACCGGGGAGCTGTTTTTT
TRBV28	.	.	TRBJ1-2	CASRGTSNYGYTF	TGTGCCAGCAGGGGGACATCTAACTATGGCTACACCTTC
TRBV18	few	.	TRBJ1-5	CASSPADRNQPQHF	TGTGCCAGCTCCCCGGCGGACAGAAATCAGCCCCAGCATTTT
TRBV5-6	.	.	TRBJ2-7	CASSPGVSYEQYF	TGTGCCAGCAGCCCGGGAGTCTCCTACGAGCAGTACTTC
TRBV25-1	once	TRBD2	TRBJ2-5	CASSGFSAGGPRETQYF	TGTGCCAGCAGTGGGTTTTCAGCGGGAGGGCCCAGGGAGACCCAGTACTTC
TRBV28	.	.	TRBJ1-1	CASSPFTGYLFQGSPEAFF	TGTGCCAGCAGTCCCTTTACAGGGTACCTATTCCAGGGGTCCCCTGAAGCTTTCTTT